The entry below describes one TCR beta chain. It lacks a known antigen. The sample holds no much larger clone one base away, and base qualities are not on file. TCR beta repertoires were profiled from peripheral blood of approximately 13 young patients with multiple sclerosis to demonstrate the VDJtools post-analysis software. The multiple sclerosis patients were children and adolescents ranging in age from roughly 6 to 16 years. This specimen comes from a study of post-analysis software for immune sequencing data (dated by TCRdb to the mid-2010s). Regarding the study in general: Relapsing-remitting, secondary progressive and progressive-relapsing multiple sclerosis were recorded as disease courses, and subtype annotation was lacking for some patients. A subset of samples was prepared in parallel using single-end sample barcoding, then pooled and co-amplified after Illumina adapter ligation. The multiple sclerosis patient repertoires were compared with around ten previously published healthy control repertoires from donors aged about 6 to 28 years. General study outcomes and caveats: A handful of TRBV segments, including TRBV5-6, TRBV5-1 and TRBV20-1, were significantly more frequent in patients than controls. The multiple sclerosis patient group was slightly younger than the control group. Multiple sclerosis patients had significantly lower normalized Chao1 diversity than controls, a result that suggests substantial peripheral T-cell clonal expansion. Direct clustering with F measure revealed strong co-clustering of samples prepared in the same batch, which led to a batch-effect correction.

Preparation of the library involved PCR. The reads were generated on an Illumina HiSeq 2500. To reduce PCR and sequencing biases, unique molecular identifiers were built into the TCR beta cDNA libraries. Per 1 to 10 million input T cells, roughly 0.5 million cDNA molecules were obtained, such that each molecule approximated one T cell. Patient libraries were prepared and sequenced with the same protocol used for the earlier healthy control dataset. Within a given batch, samples were prepared together, multiplexed and sequenced on the same HiSeq lane. On the authors' methods: MIGEC was used to process the raw barcoded reads, and molecular identifier groups with only a single read were discarded before consensus assembly and CDR3 extraction. Clonotype tables were post-analysed with VDJtools, and diversity was normalized by down-sampling all datasets to the smallest sample size. To correct batch-related cross-sample contamination, repertoire overlap clustering matched CDR3 amino acid sequences but not nucleotide sequences. Using fastp at Q25 and MiXCR, TCRdb reprocessed the public reads and kept productive beta chains. Every distinct CDR3 protein forms one entry, paired with its most common genes and DNA. These V and J calls are TCRdb output, not the study's own analysis. The sample table shows roughly 650,000 distinct CDR3 sequences, and 59% are seen once. The biggest ten clones account for approximately 10% of the sample.

The junction carries 15 bases between V and J, which are trimmed by 9 bases and 1 base respectively. The germline V gene specifies MNHEY as CDR1 and SVGEGT as CDR2. From the cysteine through the phenylalanine, the CDR3 covers 14 amino acids. Here the CDR3 DNA is all that survives: 42 bases in frame from base 1. Material for sequencing was blood. The chain couples TRBV6-2 or TRBV6-3 to TRBJ1-1, with no reliable assignment of the D segment. This TCR came from a girl aged 2 to 9 with multiple sclerosis. In nucleotide form, the sequence is TGTGCCAGTGCCCCCAAGGACGGGAACACTGAAGCTTTCTTT. This gives the protein CASAPKDGNTEAFF.